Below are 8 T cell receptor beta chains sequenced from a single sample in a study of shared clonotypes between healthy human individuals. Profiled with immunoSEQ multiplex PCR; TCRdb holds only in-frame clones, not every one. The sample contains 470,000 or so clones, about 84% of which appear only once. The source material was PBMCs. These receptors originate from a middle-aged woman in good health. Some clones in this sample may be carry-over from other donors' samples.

CDR3 DNA: TGTGCCAGCAGTTCCCCCGGGACTTTCTACGAGCAGTACTTC. Its protein is CASSSPGTFYEQYF. The chain links TRBV28 to TRBJ2-7, with a weak D call TRBD2 (6 bases). The CDR3 is 14 amino acids. Germline V gives CDR1 MDHEN, CDR2 SYDVKM. Trimming removed 4 bases from V and 3 bases from J, with 13 bases in between.

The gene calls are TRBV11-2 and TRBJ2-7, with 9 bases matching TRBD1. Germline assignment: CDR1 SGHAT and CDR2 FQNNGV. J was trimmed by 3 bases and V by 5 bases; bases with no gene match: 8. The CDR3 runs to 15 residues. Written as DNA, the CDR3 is TGTGCCAGCAGCCTTGAGGCGGGACAGGGCTACGAGCAGTACTTC. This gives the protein CASSLEAGQGYEQYF.

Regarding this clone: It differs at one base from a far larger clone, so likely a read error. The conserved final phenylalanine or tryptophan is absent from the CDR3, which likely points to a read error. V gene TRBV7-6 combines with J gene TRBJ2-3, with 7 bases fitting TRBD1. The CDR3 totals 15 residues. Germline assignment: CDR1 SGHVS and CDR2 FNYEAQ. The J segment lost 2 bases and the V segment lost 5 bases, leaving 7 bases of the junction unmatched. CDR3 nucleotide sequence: TGTGCCAGCAGCCTCCACAGGGGAACCACAGATACGCAGTATATT. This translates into CASSLHRGTTDTQYI.

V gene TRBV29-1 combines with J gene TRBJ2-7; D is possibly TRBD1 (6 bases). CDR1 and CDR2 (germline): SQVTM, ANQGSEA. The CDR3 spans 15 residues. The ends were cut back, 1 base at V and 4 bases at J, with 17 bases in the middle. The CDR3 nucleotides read TGCAGCGTTGAAGGGGTCCCGGGACAAGAATACGAGCAGTACTTC. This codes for CSVEGVPGQEYEQYF.

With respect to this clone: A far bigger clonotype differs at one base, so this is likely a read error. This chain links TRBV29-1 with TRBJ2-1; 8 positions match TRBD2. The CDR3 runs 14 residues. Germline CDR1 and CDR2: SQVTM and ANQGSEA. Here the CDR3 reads CSIEPSGHLDEQFF. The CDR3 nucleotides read TGCAGCATTGAACCTAGCGGGCATCTCGATGAGCAGTTCTTC.

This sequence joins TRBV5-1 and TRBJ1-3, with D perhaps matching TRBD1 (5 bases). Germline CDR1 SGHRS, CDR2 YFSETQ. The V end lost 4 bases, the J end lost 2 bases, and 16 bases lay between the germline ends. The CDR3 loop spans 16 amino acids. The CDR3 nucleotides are TGCGCCAGCAGCCCGATGGAAGCCAGGGCTGGAAACACCATATATTTT. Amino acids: CASSPMEARAGNTIYF.

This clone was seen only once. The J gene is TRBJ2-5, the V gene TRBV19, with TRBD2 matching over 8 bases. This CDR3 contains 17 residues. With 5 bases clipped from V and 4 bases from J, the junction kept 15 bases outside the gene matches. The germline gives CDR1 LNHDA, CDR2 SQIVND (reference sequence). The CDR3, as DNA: TGTGCCAGTAGTCCCCTTCCCCAAGTTGCGGGAGGAGAGACCCAGTACTTC. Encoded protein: CASSPLPQVAGGETQYF.

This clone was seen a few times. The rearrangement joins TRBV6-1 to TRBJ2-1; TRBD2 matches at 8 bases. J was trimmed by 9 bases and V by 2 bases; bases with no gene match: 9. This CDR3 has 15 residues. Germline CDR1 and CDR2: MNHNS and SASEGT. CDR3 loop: CASSENAGGRSEQFF. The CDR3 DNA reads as TGTGCCAGCAGTGAAAACGCGGGAGGTCGCAGTGAGCAGTTCTTC.